The rows below give T cell receptor beta chains drawn from one sample of a study of monozygotic twins with cystic fibrosis. Assay: immunoSEQ multiplex PCR; the TCRdb copy retains only in-frame clones and omits some. This sample has around 30,000 clones; approximately 86% occur once, and the top ten carry 0.8% to 1%. The sequenced material came from blood. These receptors all stem from a girl aged 2-10 years with cystic fibrosis. CDR3s leave out the opening cysteine and the closing phenylalanine or tryptophan. Clone size is stated in some rows and not others, as once, few, many or a class when expanded.

v_gene: TRBV5-5; abundance: once; j_gene: TRBJ1-2; CDR3aa: ASSEADSLYGYT
v_gene: TRBV10-3; abundance: -; j_gene: TRBJ2-1; CDR3aa: AINPGVGAHNEQF
v_gene: TRBV2; abundance: -; j_gene: TRBJ1-2; CDR3aa: ASSGLGSDYGYT
v_gene: TRBV27; abundance: -; j_gene: TRBJ2-7; CDR3aa: ASSLSAGSYEQY
v_gene: TRBV2; abundance: few; j_gene: TRBJ1-4; CDR3aa: ASSDLTGVGEKLF
v_gene: TRBV9; abundance: -; j_gene: TRBJ2-1; CDR3aa: ASSVALREVNNEQF
v_gene: TRBV19; abundance: once; j_gene: TRBJ2-1; CDR3aa: ASSMGGSVYEQF
v_gene: TRBV7-9; abundance: once; j_gene: TRBJ2-7; CDR3aa: ASSRTSGQPYEQY
v_gene: TRBV29-1; abundance: -; j_gene: TRBJ1-1; CDR3aa: SVELLGQAEAF
v_gene: TRBV12-5; abundance: -; j_gene: TRBJ2-5; CDR3aa: ASDHPPSRSGYDQETQY
v_gene: TRBV9; abundance: -; j_gene: TRBJ1-1; CDR3aa: ASSLTENTEAF
v_gene: TRBV19; abundance: -; j_gene: TRBJ2-1; CDR3aa: ASSTPLAGGPNEQF
v_gene: TRBV6-5; abundance: -; j_gene: TRBJ2-7; CDR3aa: ASSYSGTSNYEQY
v_gene: TRBV2; abundance: -; j_gene: TRBJ2-1; CDR3aa: ASKSKLAGERQF
v_gene: TRBV30; abundance: -; j_gene: TRBJ2-2; CDR3aa: AWSGGPNTGELF
v_gene: TRBV9; abundance: -; j_gene: TRBJ1-3; CDR3aa: ASSEGNIGLSSGNTIY
v_gene: TRBV30; abundance: few; j_gene: TRBJ1-1; CDR3aa: AWSVARYTEAF
v_gene: TRBV5-1; abundance: -; j_gene: TRBJ2-1; CDR3aa: ASQLSGSPNNEQF
v_gene: TRBV4-1; abundance: -; j_gene: -; CDR3aa: ASSLSPEHYEQY
v_gene: TRBV7-9; abundance: -; j_gene: TRBJ1-3; CDR3aa: ASSLVTGSSGNTIY
v_gene: TRBV19; abundance: -; j_gene: TRBJ2-3; CDR3aa: ASGAHSTDTQY
v_gene: TRBV28; abundance: -; j_gene: TRBJ2-2; CDR3aa: ASGSTGELF
v_gene: TRBV30; abundance: -; j_gene: TRBJ1-1; CDR3aa: AWSTGGSEAF
v_gene: TRBV9; abundance: few; j_gene: TRBJ2-1; CDR3aa: ASSQTSGRYSYNEQF
v_gene: TRBV2; abundance: -; j_gene: TRBJ1-2; CDR3aa: ARAPSIYGYT
v_gene: TRBV10-3; abundance: -; j_gene: TRBJ1-3; CDR3aa: AISESEGGNTIY
v_gene: TRBV19; abundance: -; j_gene: TRBJ1-2; CDR3aa: ASSIEGQGNYGYT